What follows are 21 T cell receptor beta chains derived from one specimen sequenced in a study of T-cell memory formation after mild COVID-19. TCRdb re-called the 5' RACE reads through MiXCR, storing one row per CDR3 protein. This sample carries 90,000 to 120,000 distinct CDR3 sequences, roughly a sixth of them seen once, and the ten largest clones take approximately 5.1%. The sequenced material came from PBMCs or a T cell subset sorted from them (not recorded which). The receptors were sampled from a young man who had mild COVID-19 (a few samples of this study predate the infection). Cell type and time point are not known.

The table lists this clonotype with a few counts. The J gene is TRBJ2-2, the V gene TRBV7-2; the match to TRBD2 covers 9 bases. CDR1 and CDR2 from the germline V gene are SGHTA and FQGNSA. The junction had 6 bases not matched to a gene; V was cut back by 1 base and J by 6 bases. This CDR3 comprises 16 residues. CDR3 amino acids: CASSLVPSGASGELFF. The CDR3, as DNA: TGTGCCAGCAGCTTAGTTCCTAGCGGGGCCTCCGGGGAGCTGTTTTTT.

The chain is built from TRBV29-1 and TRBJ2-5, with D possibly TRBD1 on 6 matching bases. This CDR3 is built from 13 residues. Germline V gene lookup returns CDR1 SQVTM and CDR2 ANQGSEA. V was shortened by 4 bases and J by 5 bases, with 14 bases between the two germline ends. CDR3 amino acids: CSVGQDLGETQYF. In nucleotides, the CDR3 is TGCAGCGTTGGACAGGACCTGGGGGAGACCCAGTACTTC.

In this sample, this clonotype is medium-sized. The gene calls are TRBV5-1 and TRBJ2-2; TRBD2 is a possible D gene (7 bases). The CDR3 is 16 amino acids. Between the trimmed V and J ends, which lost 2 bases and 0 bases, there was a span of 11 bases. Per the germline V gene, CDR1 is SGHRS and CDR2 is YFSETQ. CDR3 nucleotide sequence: TGCGCCAGCAGCTTCGGCGGGGGCCCGAACACCGGGGAGCTGTTTTTT. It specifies CASSFGGGPNTGELFF.

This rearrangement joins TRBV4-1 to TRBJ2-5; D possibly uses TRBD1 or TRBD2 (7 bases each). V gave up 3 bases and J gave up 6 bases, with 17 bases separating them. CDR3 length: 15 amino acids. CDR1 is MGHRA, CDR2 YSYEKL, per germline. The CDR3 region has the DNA TGCGCCAGCAGCCACGGGGAGGGGACAGTGAAGACCCAGTACTTC. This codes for CASSHGEGTVKTQYF.

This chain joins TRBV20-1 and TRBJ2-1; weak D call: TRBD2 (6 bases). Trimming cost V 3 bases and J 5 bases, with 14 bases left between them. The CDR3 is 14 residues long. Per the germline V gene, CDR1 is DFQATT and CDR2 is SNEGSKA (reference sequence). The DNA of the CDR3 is TGCAGTGCTAGGACGGGACTTCTAGACAATGAGCAGTTCTTC. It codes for CSARTGLLDNEQFF.

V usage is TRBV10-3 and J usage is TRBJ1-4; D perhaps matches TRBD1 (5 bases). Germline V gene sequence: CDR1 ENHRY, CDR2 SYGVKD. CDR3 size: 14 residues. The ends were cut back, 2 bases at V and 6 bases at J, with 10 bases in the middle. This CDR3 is CAISEGPGDEKLFF. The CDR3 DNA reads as TGTGCCATCAGTGAGGGTCCGGGGGATGAAAAACTGTTTTTT.

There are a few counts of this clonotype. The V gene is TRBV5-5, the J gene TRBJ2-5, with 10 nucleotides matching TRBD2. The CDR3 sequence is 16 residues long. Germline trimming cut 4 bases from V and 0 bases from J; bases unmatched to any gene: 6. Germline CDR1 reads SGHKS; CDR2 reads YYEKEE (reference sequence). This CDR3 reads CASSRGLAANQETQYF. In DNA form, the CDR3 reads TGTGCCAGCAGCAGAGGACTAGCGGCAAACCAAGAGACCCAGTACTTC.

The CDR3 spells CASSQDRLHQAFF. The CDR3 DNA sequence: TGCGCCAGCAGCCAAGACCGGCTGCACCAAGCTTTCTTT. This chain joins TRBV4-3 and TRBJ1-1; D gene unclear. The CDR3 runs 13 residues. CDR1 LGHNA and CDR2 YSLEER come from the germline V gene. The V and J ends lost 0 bases and 9 bases respectively, with 11 bases between them.

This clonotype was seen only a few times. CDR3 residues: CASSLTGNEQYF. The CDR3 DNA reads as TGTGCCAGCAGCCTGACAGGGAACGAGCAGTACTTC. The genes are TRBV7-9 and TRBJ2-7; 7 bases match TRBD1. The CDR3 is 12 residues long. With V trimmed by 5 bases and J by 5 bases, 3 bases remained unmatched. Germline lookup yields CDR1 SEHNR and CDR2 FQNEAQ (reference sequence). Together with reference TRBV7-9 and TRBJ2-7, the CDR3 gives the full variable domain: DTGVSQNPRHKITKRGQNVTFRCDPISEHNRLYWYRQTLGQGPEFLTYFQNEAQLEKSRLLSDRFSAERPKGSFSTLEIQRTEQGDSAMYLCASSLTGNEQYFGPGTRLTVT.

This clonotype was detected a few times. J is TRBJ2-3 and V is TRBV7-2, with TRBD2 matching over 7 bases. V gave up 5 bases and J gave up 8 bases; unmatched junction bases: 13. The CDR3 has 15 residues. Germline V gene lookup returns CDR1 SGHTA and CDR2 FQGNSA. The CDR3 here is CASSVAPTREATQYF. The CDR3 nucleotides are TGTGCCAGCAGCGTCGCCCCGACCCGGGAGGCTACGCAGTATTTT. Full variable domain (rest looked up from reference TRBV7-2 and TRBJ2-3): GAGVSQSPSNKVTEKGKDVELRCDPISGHTALYWYRQSLGQGLEFLIYFQGNSAPDKSGLPSDRFSAERTGGSVSTLTIQRTQQEDSAVYLCASSVAPTREATQYFGPGTRLTVL.

This CDR3 reads CASSQDLTARQFF. CDR3 DNA: TGTGCCAGCAGCCAAGATTTAACTGCTAGGCAGTTCTTC. The genes are TRBV3-1 and TRBJ2-1, with D uncertain. CDR1 and CDR2 from the germline V gene are LGHDT and YNNKEL (reference sequence). The V end lost 0 bases, the J end lost 12 bases, and 12 bases lay between the germline ends. The CDR3 has 13 amino acids.

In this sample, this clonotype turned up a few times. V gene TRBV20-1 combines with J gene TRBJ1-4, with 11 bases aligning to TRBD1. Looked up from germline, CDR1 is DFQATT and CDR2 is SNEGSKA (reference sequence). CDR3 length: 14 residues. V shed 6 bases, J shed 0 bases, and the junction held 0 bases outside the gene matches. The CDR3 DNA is TGCAGTGCGGGACAGGGGGCAACTAATGAAAAACTGTTTTTT. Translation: CSAGQGATNEKLFF.

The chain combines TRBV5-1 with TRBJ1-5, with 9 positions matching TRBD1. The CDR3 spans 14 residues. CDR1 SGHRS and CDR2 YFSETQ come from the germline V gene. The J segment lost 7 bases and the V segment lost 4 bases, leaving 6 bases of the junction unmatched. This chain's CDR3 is CASSPRTGEQPQHF. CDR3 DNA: TGCGCCAGCAGCCCACGGACAGGGGAACAGCCCCAGCATTTT.

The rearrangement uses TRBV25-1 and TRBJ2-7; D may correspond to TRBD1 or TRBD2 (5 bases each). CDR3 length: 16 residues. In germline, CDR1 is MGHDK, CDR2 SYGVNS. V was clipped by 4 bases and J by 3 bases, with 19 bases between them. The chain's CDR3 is CASSGPPGTKDYEQYF. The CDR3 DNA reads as TGTGCCAGCAGTGGCCCCCCCGGGACGAAGGACTACGAGCAGTACTTC.

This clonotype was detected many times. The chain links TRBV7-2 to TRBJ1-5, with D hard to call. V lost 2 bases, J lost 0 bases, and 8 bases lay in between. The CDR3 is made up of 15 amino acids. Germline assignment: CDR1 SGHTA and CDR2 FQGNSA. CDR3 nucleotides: TGTGCCAGCAGCTTAAAGTATTATAGCAATCAGCCCCAGCATTTT. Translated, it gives CASSLKYYSNQPQHF. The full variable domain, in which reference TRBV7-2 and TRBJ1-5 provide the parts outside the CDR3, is GAGVSQSPSNKVTEKGKDVELRCDPISGHTALYWYRQSLGQGLEFLIYFQGNSAPDKSGLPSDRFSAERTGGSVSTLTIQRTQQEDSAVYLCASSLKYYSNQPQHFGDGTRLSIL.

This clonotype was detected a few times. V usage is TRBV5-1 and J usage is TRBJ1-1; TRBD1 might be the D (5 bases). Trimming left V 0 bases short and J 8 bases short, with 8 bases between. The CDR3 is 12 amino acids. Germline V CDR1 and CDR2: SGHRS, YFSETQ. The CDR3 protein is CASSLEGSEAFF. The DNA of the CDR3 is TGCGCCAGCAGCTTGGAGGGGTCGGAAGCTTTCTTT. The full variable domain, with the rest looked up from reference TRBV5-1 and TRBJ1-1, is KAGVTQTPRYLIKTRGQQVTLSCSPISGHRSVSWYQQTPGQGLQFLFEYFSETQRNKGNFPGRFSGRQFSNSRSEMNVSTLELGDSALYLCASSLEGSEAFFGQGTRLTVV.

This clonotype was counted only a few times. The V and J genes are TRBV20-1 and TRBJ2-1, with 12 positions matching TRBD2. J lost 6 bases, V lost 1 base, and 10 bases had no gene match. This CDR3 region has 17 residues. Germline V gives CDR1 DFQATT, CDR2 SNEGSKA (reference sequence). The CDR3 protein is CSARGTSGNLRLNEQFF. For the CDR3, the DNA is TGCAGTGCTAGAGGGACTAGCGGGAATTTGAGGCTCAATGAGCAGTTCTTC.

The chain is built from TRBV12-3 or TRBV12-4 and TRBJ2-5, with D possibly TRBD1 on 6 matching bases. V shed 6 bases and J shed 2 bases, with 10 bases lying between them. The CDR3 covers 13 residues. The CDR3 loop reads CASSRDTQETQYF. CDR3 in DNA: TGTGCCAGCAGCCGGGACACGCAAGAGACCCAGTACTTC.

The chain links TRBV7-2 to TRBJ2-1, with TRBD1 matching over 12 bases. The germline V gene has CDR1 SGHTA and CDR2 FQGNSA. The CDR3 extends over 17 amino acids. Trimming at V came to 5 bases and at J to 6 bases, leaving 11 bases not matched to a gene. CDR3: CASSRTSGTGGINEQFF. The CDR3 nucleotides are TGTGCCAGCAGCCGGACATCGGGGACAGGGGGCATCAATGAGCAGTTCTTC.

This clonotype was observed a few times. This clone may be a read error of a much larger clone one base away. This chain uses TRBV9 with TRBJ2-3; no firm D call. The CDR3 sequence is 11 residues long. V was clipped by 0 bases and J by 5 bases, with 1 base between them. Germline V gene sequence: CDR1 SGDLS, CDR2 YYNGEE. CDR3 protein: CASSVGDTQYF. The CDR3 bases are TGTGCCAGCAGCGTAGGAGATACGCAGTATTTT.

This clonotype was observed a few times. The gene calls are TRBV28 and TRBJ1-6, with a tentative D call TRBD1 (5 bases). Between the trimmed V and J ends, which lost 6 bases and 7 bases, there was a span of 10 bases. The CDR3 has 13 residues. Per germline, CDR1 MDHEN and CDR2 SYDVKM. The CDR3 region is CASRREGNSPLHF. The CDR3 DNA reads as TGTGCCAGCAGGAGAGAGGGGAATTCACCCCTCCACTTT. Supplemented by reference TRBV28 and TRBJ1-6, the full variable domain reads DVKVTQSSRYLVKRTGEKVFLECVQDMDHENMFWYRQDPGLGLRLIYFSYDVKMKEKGDIPEGYSVSREKKERFSLILESASTNQTSMYLCASRREGNSPLHFGNGTRLTVT.